The TCR beta chain described here comes from a study of cytomegalovirus exposure and HLA in healthy donors (TCRdb year 2017). Notes on the research overall: In an earlier analysis of around 540 of the donors, approximately 300 Gb of sequence data and 120 million or so unique TCR beta sequences from about 179 million T cells were reported. To study patterns of TCR occurrence, a later analysis re-analyzed previously published TCR beta repertoires from several hundred donors and added high-resolution HLA genotyping. Using immunosequencing, the study profiled T cell repertoires from 666 subjects and related those repertoires to cytomegalovirus serostatus. Both class I and class II loci were covered by HLA typing, at four-digit resolution. An early release covering roughly 600 HLA-typed donors comprised approximately 290 gigabases of sequencing data and around 86 million unique TCR sequences. An earlier analysis of roughly 600 of the donors used high-throughput TCR beta sequencing to judge whether each TCR beta V gene segment behaved as functional or pseudogenic. Among the roughly 400 genotyped donors, approximately 77% belonged to the genetic ancestry cluster associated with self-reported Caucasian donors. In the later analysis, no new phenotypic data were used to find candidate immune exposures; instead, reliance was placed on TCR beta sequences and their occurrence across donors. Among some 410 genotyped donors of the cohort, an average of approximately 250,000 unique TCR beta nucleotide sequences were sequenced per donor, roughly 20% of them non-productive. The study aimed to test whether signatures of past pathogen exposure could be identified by cataloging public T cell receptors. The number of typed donors differed by locus: about 620-630 for A, B, C, DRB1 and DQB1; 500 to 550 for DQA1; approximately 600 for DPA1; and 450 to 480 for DPB1. Alongside the repertoire data, information on donor age, sex, ethnicity and CMV serostatus was compiled. A separate validation cohort of about 110 different subjects was used in addition to the 666-subject first cohort. A later genetic analysis used genome-wide SNP genotypes for 398 of the 666 donors, treating that subset as a discovery cohort. The study combined high-throughput TCR immunosequencing, statistical association of individual TCRs with disease status, and machine learning to predict cytomegalovirus infection status. All discovery cohort repertoires had been generated using a single sequencing platform. Several DR-DQ haplotypes were handled as single units for association and clustering because linkage in the cohort was strong. Overall study results and their limits: Linkage disequilibrium might explain the correlated functional status among segregating V segments, but an unknown experimental factor could not be ruled out. A group of highly shared sequence variants was considered likely to be a technical artifact of the sequencing pipeline. Because HLA typing was unavailable for some donors at each locus, only the typed subset was used in association tests. In a later analysis, several top co-occurrence clusters were reported to appear linked to parvovirus B19, influenza, CMV and Epstein-Barr virus. In vitro tests confirmed that three of the cytomegalovirus-associated TCR beta chains recognize cytomegalovirus antigens. In both the original and validation cohorts, the classifier was reported to diagnose cytomegalovirus status with high specificity and sensitivity. Most CMV-associated TCR beta chains appeared to be HLA-restricted in a later analysis, and the HLA associations seemed to be driven largely by CMV exposure. The study gave a list of about 170 TCR beta chains associated with cytomegalovirus. In a later analysis, HLA-associated TCR beta chains were found to be more clonally expanded and to have lower generation probabilities than equally common non-associated chains. Compared with the roughly 600-donor mean, donors in an Asian-associated ancestry cluster had fewer N-insertions in productive TCRs, according to a later genetic analysis. About 17 rarely observed V segments, including chromosome 9 orphons, were excluded from the earlier analysis of some 590 of the donors because counts were too low. According to a later analysis, TCR association rates differed among HLA loci, with DRB1 alleles showing the most associated TCRs and HLA-C alleles showing the fewest. At a false discovery rate of 0.05, a later analysis linked approximately 18,000 TCR beta sequences to specific HLA alleles. While some public TCRs were present in many individuals, most TCR sequences turned up only very rarely across donors. The authors suggested that the approach could potentially be extended to other disease states and immunological phenotypes. When HLA alleles, especially DR and DQ, strongly co-occurred, attributing TCR associations to individual alleles was difficult. An earlier analysis of roughly 570 of the donors showed that most TCR beta V segments appeared in productive rearrangements either about 90% or about 30% of the time, which broadly matched IMGT annotations. Immune exposure information for the cohort was limited to CMV serostatus. A further reported finding was that TCR beta sequences accurately predicted the HLA-A and HLA-B alleles for most subjects in the first cohort. Presence/absence analyses assumed roughly uniform sequencing depth across donors, an assumption that may not hold. Some IMGT-functional V segments, including TRBV6-2 and TRBV6-3, could not be distinguished by the 87-base-pair reads and were therefore excluded. This cohort had only TCR beta chains sequenced, and the lack of alpha or paired-chain data limited which features could be detected. An association between a missense DCLRE1C variant and V-gene and J-gene trimming of TCR beta chains was found in a later genetic analysis and replicated in an independent cohort.

This clone has only a few counts. No cognate antigen has been identified for it. Per-base qualities were not stored, and no clone one base away is much larger. The cohort consisted of 650 to 700 healthy bone marrow donors. At the time of sampling, all cohort members were nominally healthy, though unrecorded immune exposures were likely present. The donor tested CMV seropositive, placing the donor among the roughly 300 seropositive members of the cohort. A peripheral blood sample was collected from each donor, and TCR beta sequencing was performed on peripheral blood mononuclear cells. Genomic DNA was extracted from the blood cell samples with the Qiagen DNeasy Blood Extraction Kit. Libraries came from the immunoSEQ multiplex PCR assay. A mixture of 60 forward primers for TCR Vbeta segments and 13 reverse primers for TCR Jbeta segments was used in the multiplex PCR. The CDR3 region of rearranged TCR beta genes was amplified from genomic DNA by a multiplex PCR assay. Amplified TCR beta libraries were sequenced as 87-base-pair reads on the Illumina HiSeq System. The original methods were these. Across the 666 repertoires, a later analysis counted 75 million to 90 million unique TCR beta chains, roughly 11 million of which were shared by at least two donors. To remove PCR and sequencing errors, raw reads were error-corrected and collapsed into unique sequences using a nearest-neighbor algorithm that merged closely related sequences. CDR3 sequences were aligned to IMGT reference sequences to assign V, D and J gene segments. For a sequence to be retained, a match of at least six nucleotides was required to both a V gene segment and a J gene segment. Rearrangements were classified as productive when the CDR3 lacked stop codons and remained in frame with V and J, and all other rearrangements were classified as non-productive. Following IMGT convention, CDR3 was defined as the stretch from the second conserved V-encoded cysteine up to the conserved J-encoded phenylalanine. The earlier analysis of a few hundred of the donors excluded sequences that lacked an unambiguous match to a single V gene segment. An earlier analysis of 587 of the donors called V segments functional above 56.7% productive rearrangements and segregating when the between-donor standard deviation exceeded 5%. To diagnose cytomegalovirus status from the catalog of TCR beta chain sequences, a statistical classification framework was built. V and J gene assignment, in a later analysis, came from comparing TCR nucleotide sequences with IMGT/GENE-DB human TR gene sequences. The TCRdist pipeline was used in a later analysis to assign CDR3 sequences and most-parsimonious VDJ recombination scenarios. A later analysis defined each TCR beta chain by its CDR3 amino acid sequence plus V-gene family, and excluded reads lacking a unique V-gene family. In a later analysis, approximately 640 highly shared, low-generation-probability nucleotide sequences were removed to address suspected cross-contamination and a sequencing artifact. In a later analysis, a clonal expansion index was calculated for each public chain from normalized within-repertoire ranks of inferred template counts. In a later analysis, generation probabilities were computed with a VDJ recombination model fitted to out-of-frame rearrangements, and the resulting probabilities were checked against IGoR. In a later analysis, hypergeometric tests were used to score TCR-TCR, TCR-HLA and TCR-CMV co-occurrence, with a repertoire-size bias correction applied to TCR pairs. In a later analysis, false discovery rates were estimated by permuting HLA or CMV assignments 20 times. In a later analysis, co-occurring TCRs were grouped using DBSCAN, with TCRdist sequence similarity added in when clustering inside HLA-allele-positive subsets. Repertoires with fewer than 30,000 or more than 120,000 public chains, plus five repertoires with anomalous nucleotide sharing, were excluded from co-occurrence clustering. TCRdb took this table from immuneACCESS and kept in-frame rearrangements with V and J called. Such tables lack part of the clones; where checked against another copy, unresolved V genes explain under half of the gap, and the rest is unexplained. V, J and clone size were drawn from that table, and D and trimming were deduced from the DNA. Present in this sample are about 110,000 clones, less than 80% of which were seen just once. The top ten clones comprise 6.5% to 8.5% of the sample.

CDR1 and CDR2 were assigned from the germline V gene (reference sequence) as SEHNR and FQNEAQ. V trim: 5 bases; J trim: 6 bases; unmatched bases: 2. From cysteine to phenylalanine, the CDR3 is 13 amino acids long. Only the CDR3 portion is preserved as DNA: 39 bases, with reading frame beginning at the first base. The chain is encoded by TRBV7-9 joined to TRBJ2-3; 10 of the junction bases match TRBD2. The TCR was taken from a woman in her fifties or sixties in good health and CMV-seropositive. Sample: PBMCs. The CDR3 reads CASSLGLADTQYF. The DNA is TGTGCCAGCAGCCTGGGACTAGCGGATACGCAGTATTTT.